This is a list of T cell receptor beta chains from one sample in a study of Ad26.COV2.S vaccination and SARS-CoV-2 variants. TCRdb keeps only in-frame clones here, not all; method: immunoSEQ multiplex PCR. The sample has a few hundred thousand clones, 90% seen once. The sample in question was peripheral blood, obtained in a trial of Ad26.COV2.S vaccine versus placebo. These receptor sequences come from a person between 18 and 60 years old who received the Ad26.COV2.S COVID-19 vaccine or a placebo. CDR3s include the opening cysteine and the closing phenylalanine or tryptophan. A D gene is named only where the DNA matches it firmly. The size of a clone is reported for some rows only, either as once, few or many, or as a class for expanded clones.

v_call,j_call,d_call,clone_size,cdr3_nt,cdr3_aa
TRBV7-9,TRBJ1-5,TRBD1,once,TGTGCCAGCAGCCCGGGACAGGGTTATAGCAATCAGCCCCAGCATTTT,CASSPGQGYSNQPQHF
TRBV10-3,TRBJ1-1,NA,NA,TGTGCCATCAGTGAGTCGAATCCAGAAATGAACACTGAAGCTTTCTTT,CAISESNPEMNTEAFF
TRBV6-1,TRBJ2-7,NA,NA,TGTGCCAGCAGTGAAGGAGGCTACGAGCAGTACTTC,CASSEGGYEQYF
TRBV19,TRBJ1-1,TRBD1,once,TGTGCCAGTAGTCCCCGGGACAGTGCTCCCCGTGAAGCTTTCTTT,CASSPRDSAPREAFF
TRBV18,TRBJ2-3,NA,NA,TGTGCCAGCTCACCCTGGGGGACTAGCACAGATACGCAGTATTTT,CASSPWGTSTDTQYF
TRBV3-1/TRBV3-2,TRBJ2-1,NA,once,TGTGCCAGCAGCCCAGGTTGGACTTACAATGAGCAGTTCTTC,CASSPGWTYNEQFF
TRBV4-1,TRBJ2-7,NA,once,TGCGCCAGCAGCCCCCTTATCAGGTACCCCTCCGAGCAGTACTTC,CASSPLIRYPSEQYF
TRBV5-1,TRBJ2-2,NA,NA,TGCGCCAGCAGCTTTGAGGGGCGCGGCACCGGGGAGCTGTTTTTT,CASSFEGRGTGELFF
TRBV5-1,TRBJ1-1,TRBD1,NA,TGCGCCAGCAGCTTCTCAGGGGGCAGCACTGAAGCTTTCTTT,CASSFSGGSTEAFF
TRBV5-4,TRBJ2-1,NA,NA,TGTGCCAGCAGCTCTGGGCAGGGGAAGAATGAGCAGTTCTTC,CASSSGQGKNEQFF
TRBV2,TRBJ2-7,NA,NA,TGTGCCAGCAGTGGGTTGGAGCCAAACTCCTACGAGCAGTACTTC,CASSGLEPNSYEQYF
TRBV27,TRBJ1-1,TRBD1,once,TGTGCCAGCAGTAACAGGGGGTACGAAGCTTTCTTT,CASSNRGYEAFF
TRBV2,TRBJ2-2,TRBD2,NA,TGTGCCAGCAGAAGACTAGCGGTAAACACCGGGGAGCTGTTTTTT,CASRRLAVNTGELFF
TRBV23-1,TRBJ1-5,NA,NA,TGCGCCAGCACAGAACAGGGTGCCAATCAGCCCCAGCATTTT,CASTEQGANQPQHF
TRBV5-1,TRBJ2-7,NA,NA,TGCGCCAGCAGCTTGGGGACGATGAACGAGCAGTACTTC,CASSLGTMNEQYF
TRBV19,TRBJ1-6,NA,NA,TGTGCCAGTAGTGTTCTTGGGAGTAATTCACCCCTCCACTTT,CASSVLGSNSPLHF
TRBV14,TRBJ2-5,TRBD2,NA,TGTGCCAGCAGCCCCCCCGGACTAGCGGGAGGGCAAGAGACCCAGTACTTC,CASSPPGLAGGQETQYF
TRBV11-1,TRBJ2-7,NA,NA,TGTGCCAGCAGCTTATTGCAGGGGCGCTCCTACGAGCAGTACTTC,CASSLLQGRSYEQYF
TRBV15,TRBJ2-2,TRBD2,once,TGTGCCACCAGCAGGGGACTAGCGGGAGGGAGTAACACCGGGGAGCTGTTTTTT,CATSRGLAGGSNTGELFF
TRBV19,TRBJ2-7,NA,NA,TGTGCCAGTAGTCCCAATGGGGCGGAACCCTACGAGCAGTACTTC,CASSPNGAEPYEQYF
TRBV25-1,TRBJ2-7,NA,NA,TGTGCCAGCAGTGATTGGACAGCTTACGAGCAGTACTTC,CASSDWTAYEQYF
TRBV29-1,TRBJ2-2,TRBD2,NA,TGCAGCGTCGGGAGGGGAAACACCGGGGAGCTGTTTTTT,CSVGRGNTGELFF
TRBV9,TRBJ2-3,TRBD2,NA,TGTGCCAGCAGCGTAGCCCTTACTAGCGGCCTCGGCACAGATACGCAGTATTTT,CASSVALTSGLGTDTQYF
TRBV28,TRBJ1-6,TRBD1,NA,TGTGCCAGCAGTTTGACAGGGGTAGGGAATTCACCCCTCCACTTT,CASSLTGVGNSPLHF
TRBV30,TRBJ1-1,NA,NA,TGTGCCTGGAGTCTGGGTGAGGGCACTGAAGCTTTCTTT,CAWSLGEGTEAFF
TRBV5-1,TRBJ1-4,TRBD1,NA,TGCGCCAGCAGTCCGACAGGGGGATTAGAAAAACTGTTTTTT,CASSPTGGLEKLFF
TRBV2,TRBJ1-5,TRBD1,NA,TGTGCCAGCAGTGAACGAGGGGGCAGCAATCAGCCCCAGCATTTT,CASSERGGSNQPQHF
TRBV18,TRBJ2-7,NA,NA,TGTGCCAGCTCACCGCCATCTAGGGGGACCTACGAGCAGTACTTC,CASSPPSRGTYEQYF
TRBV27,TRBJ2-3,TRBD2,NA,TGTGCCAGCAGTTTCGGTAGCGGGAGCGCAGATACGCAGTATTTT,CASSFGSGSADTQYF
TRBV18,TRBJ2-1,TRBD1,NA,TGTGCCAGCTCACAGGGACAGGGGGCTAACAATGAGCAGTTCTTC,CASSQGQGANNEQFF
TRBV6-5,TRBJ2-2,NA,NA,TGTGCCAGCAGGTCTACTTCGAACACCGGGGAGCTGTTTTTT,CASRSTSNTGELFF
TRBV7-6,TRBJ2-2,TRBD2,NA,TGTGCCAGCAGCGGGAGCGGGAGTAAGAACACCGGGGAGCTGTTTTTT,CASSGSGSKNTGELFF
TRBV9,TRBJ2-3,TRBD2,NA,TGTGCCAGCAGCTTAGGACTAGCGGGAGGGGTAGTAACAGATACGCAGTATTTT,CASSLGLAGGVVTDTQYF
TRBV5-5,TRBJ2-7,NA,NA,TGTGCCAGCAGCTGGAGGGGTCAAGTAGGAAACTTC,CASSWRGQVGNF
TRBV10-3,TRBJ2-1,NA,NA,TGTGCCATCAGTGAGTCTGGCCCCGACAATGAGCAGTTCTTC,CAISESGPDNEQFF